These T cell receptor beta chains were read from a single sample in a study of cytomegalovirus exposure and HLA in healthy donors. Here immunoSEQ multiplex PCR was the method, and the copy in TCRdb shows in-frame clones only, minus some. The repertoire includes about 160,000 clones, 75% to 95% of them detected once, and 3% sits in the top ten. Sequenced material: PBMCs. The receptors shown here come from a woman aged 18-30 years in good health and CMV-seropositive. Both conserved end residues are part of each CDR3. Fields, in order: J gene, V gene, D gene, clone size, CDR3 protein, CDR3 DNA. A D gene is named only where the DNA matches it firmly. Some rows have no size entry. The others give once, few or many, or a class for an expanded clone.

TRBJ2-6,TRBV10-1,TRBD1,.,CAIKGGRGNSGANVLTF,TGCGCCATCAAAGGGGGCAGGGGGAATTCTGGGGCCAACGTCCTGACTTTC
TRBJ2-5,TRBV4-1,TRBD2,.,CASSPRDAGGPLETQYF,TGCGCCAGCAGCCCCCGGGACGCGGGAGGGCCGTTGGAGACCCAGTACTTC
TRBJ2-7,TRBV7-8,.,few,CASSLARQGPTEQYF,TGTGCCAGCAGCTTAGCCCGGCAGGGGCCTACGGAGCAGTACTTC
TRBJ1-2,TRBV20-1,.,.,CSVHRDYGYTF,TGCAGTGTCCACAGGGACTATGGCTACACCTTC
TRBJ1-2,TRBV7-2,.,.,CASREEPTGYGYTF,TGTGCCAGCAGGGAGGAGCCAACTGGCTATGGCTACACCTTC
TRBJ2-7,TRBV6-1,TRBD1,.,CASSSGGEQYF,TGTGCCAGCAGTTCAGGGGGAGAGCAGTACTTC
TRBJ2-7,TRBV15,TRBD1,few,CATSKGATYEQYF,TGTGCCACCAGCAAGGGGGCAACCTACGAGCAGTACTTC
TRBJ2-1,TRBV7-6,.,.,CASSSESSARNEQFF,TGTGCCAGCAGCAGCGAGTCTAGCGCACGCAATGAGCAGTTCTTC
TRBJ2-7,TRBV18,TRBD2,once,CASSLTGTSGSQSYEQYF,TGTGCCAGCTCACTAACCGGGACTAGCGGGAGTCAGTCCTACGAGCAGTACTTC
TRBJ2-1,TRBV7-9,TRBD2,.,CASRPVAGGSYNEQFF,TGTGCCAGCAGACCGGTAGCGGGGGGCTCCTACAATGAGCAGTTCTTC
TRBJ2-1,TRBV30,TRBD2,.,CAWRRGGGSYNEQFF,TGTGCCTGGAGACGCGGCGGGGGGTCCTACAATGAGCAGTTCTTC
TRBJ1-1,TRBV5-1,.,.,CASSSRQGKTEAFF,TGCGCCAGCAGCTCTCGGCAGGGAAAAACTGAAGCTTTCTTT
TRBJ2-1,TRBV15,.,.,CATSGRRGSYNEQFF,TGTGCCACCAGCGGGAGGAGGGGCTCCTACAATGAGCAGTTCTTC
TRBJ2-3,TRBV2,TRBD1,.,CASTRDRGYTEDTQYF,TGTGCCAGCACCCGTGACAGGGGGTACACCGAAGATACGCAGTATTTT
TRBJ2-2,TRBV9,.,few,CASSIRAGELFF,TGTGCCAGCAGCATCCGGGCCGGGGAGCTGTTTTTT
TRBJ2-3,TRBV28,.,.,CASSLSFVGGVPDTQYF,TGTGCCAGCAGTTTAAGTTTTGTGGGCGGGGTCCCAGATACGCAGTATTTT
TRBJ2-5,TRBV18,TRBD1,.,CASSPGTGYEETQYF,TGTGCCAGCTCACCAGGGACAGGGTATGAAGAGACCCAGTACTTC
TRBJ2-7,TRBV4-3,.,.,CASSQGPFDYEQYF,TGCGCCAGCAGCCAAGGGCCCTTCGACTACGAGCAGTACTTC
TRBJ2-6,TRBV5-1,.,once,CASSDSRRSGANVLTF,TGCGCCAGCAGCGATTCACGGAGATCGGGGGCCAACGTCCTGACTTTC
TRBJ1-2,TRBV25-1,TRBD1,.,CASSVQGTRGYTF,TGTGCCAGCAGTGTACAGGGGACGCGGGGCTACACCTTC
TRBJ2-3,TRBV27,TRBD2,.,CASSSGLAGTDTQYF,TGTGCCAGCAGTTCGGGACTAGCCGGGACAGATACGCAGTATTTT
TRBJ2-7,TRBV18,.,.,CASSPGTGVINEQYF,TGTGCCAGCTCACCAGGAACGGGAGTTATCAACGAGCAGTACTTC
TRBJ2-2,TRBV2,TRBD1,.,CASSEALQGASAGELFF,TGTGCCAGCAGTGAAGCGCTTCAGGGGGCCTCGGCCGGGGAGCTGTTTTTT
TRBJ2-7,TRBV9,TRBD1,.,CASSVGGDRVHEQYF,TGTGCCAGCAGCGTCGGAGGGGACAGGGTCCACGAGCAGTACTTC
TRBJ2-3,TRBV6-5,TRBD2,.,CASSPGGDADTQYF,TGTGCCAGCAGTCCGGGGGGGGACGCAGATACGCAGTATTTT
TRBJ2-5,TRBV7-9,TRBD1,.,CASSLGQGVETQYF,TGTGCCAGCAGCTTAGGGCAGGGGGTAGAGACCCAGTACTTC
TRBJ2-7,TRBV7-8,.,.,CASSPAEGVQYEQYF,TGTGCCAGCAGCCCCGCGGAAGGGGTTCAATACGAGCAGTACTTC
TRBJ1-5,TRBV30,.,few,CAWSVTHNQPQHF,TGTGCCTGGAGTGTGACTCACAATCAGCCCCAGCATTTT
TRBJ2-7,TRBV5-6,.,.,CASSLPLSYEQYF,TGTGCCAGCAGCTTGCCCTTATCCTACGAGCAGTACTTC
TRBJ2-5,TRBV5-6,.,.,CASSLAGQKETQYF,TGTGCCAGCAGCTTGGCCGGACAGAAAGAGACCCAGTACTTC
TRBJ2-1,TRBV7-2,.,.,CASSLARNEQFF,TGTGCCAGCAGCTTAGCCAGGAATGAGCAGTTCTTC
TRBJ2-7,TRBV2,TRBD1,.,CASRKDRGRYEQYF,TGTGCCAGCAGAAAGGACAGGGGGCGGTACGAGCAGTACTTC
TRBJ1-1,TRBV7-6,.,.,CASSPIRAGRSPEAFF,TGTGCCAGCAGCCCCATAAGGGCAGGGAGGTCTCCTGAAGCTTTCTTT
TRBJ1-2,TRBV2,.,few,CASPTWRGYTF,TGTGCCAGCCCGACATGGAGGGGCTACACCTTC
TRBJ1-2,TRBV10-2,TRBD1,once,CARRRGRCYGYTF,TGCGCCAGACGCAGGGGGCGCTGCTATGGCTACACCTTC
TRBJ2-2,TRBV14,.,.,CASSPGRASDTGELFF,TGTGCCAGCAGCCCAGGGCGGGCTAGCGACACCGGGGAGCTGTTTTTT
TRBJ2-1,TRBV15,.,.,CATSRDLGGLYNEQFF,TGTGCCACCAGCAGAGATCTCGGCGGGCTCTACAATGAGCAGTTCTTC
TRBJ2-4,TRBV28,.,.,CASSPGHQLAKNIQYF,TGTGCCAGCAGCCCCGGACACCAGCTAGCCAAAAACATTCAGTACTTC
TRBJ2-6,TRBV6-4,TRBD2,.,CASSEAGLAGGPRANVLTF,TGTGCCAGCAGTGAGGCCGGACTAGCGGGGGGGCCGCGGGCCAACGTCCTGACTTTC
TRBJ2-7,TRBV7-2,.,.,CASSFAGRSYEQYF,TGTGCCAGCAGCTTTGCCGGTCGCTCCTACGAGCAGTACTTC
TRBJ2-2,TRBV28,.,.,CASTIAGRELFF,TGTGCCAGCACTATTGCGGGCCGGGAGCTGTTTTTT
TRBJ2-7,TRBV10-3,TRBD2,.,CAISGTRYEQYF,TGTGCCATCAGTGGGACTAGATACGAGCAGTACTTC
TRBJ2-5,TRBV7-2,TRBD2,.,CASSLVGGRAPETQYF,TGTGCCAGCAGCTTAGTAGGCGGGAGGGCCCCAGAGACCCAGTACTTC
TRBJ2-2,TRBV5-1,.,.,CASSLIQGRTGELFF,TGCGCCAGCAGCTTGATCCAGGGAAGGACCGGGGAGCTGTTTTTT
TRBJ2-3,TRBV7-9,TRBD1,.,CASSPRGLEADTQYF,TGTGCCAGCAGCCCCAGGGGGTTGGAGGCAGATACGCAGTATTTT
TRBJ1-1,TRBV6-1,.,.,CASSEREPNTEAFF,TGTGCCAGCAGTGAGCGGGAGCCGAACACTGAAGCTTTCTTT
TRBJ2-3,TRBV11-3,.,.,CASSWGRRERGDTQYF,TGTGCCAGCAGTTGGGGTCGCCGGGAGCGAGGAGATACGCAGTATTTT
TRBJ1-1,TRBV28,TRBD1,.,CASSSPGQTFNTEAFF,TGTGCCAGCAGTTCCCCGGGACAGACATTTAACACTGAAGCTTTCTTT
TRBJ2-1,TRBV7-9,TRBD2,.,CASRSWTSGRYNEQFF,TGTGCCAGCAGGTCCTGGACTAGCGGGCGGTACAATGAGCAGTTCTTC
TRBJ1-2,TRBV5-1,TRBD1,.,CASSAGDRGIGYTF,TGCGCCAGCAGCGCGGGGGACAGGGGAATCGGCTACACCTTC
TRBJ2-7,TRBV28,TRBD1,.,CASSLYGQGRSYEQYF,TGTGCCAGCAGTTTATACGGACAGGGGCGTTCCTACGAGCAGTACTTC
TRBJ2-3,TRBV5-5,TRBD1,.,CASSLARDRGIVSTDTQYF,TGTGCCAGCAGCTTGGCCCGGGACAGGGGAATCGTTAGCACAGATACGCAGTATTTT
TRBJ1-4,TRBV27,.,.,CAGVGGAATNEKLFF,TGTGCCGGCGTAGGGGGAGCGGCAACTAATGAAAAACTGTTTTTT
TRBJ1-6,TRBV9,.,.,CASSVELAENSPLHF,TGTGCCAGCAGCGTAGAGCTTGCTGAGAATTCACCCCTCCACTTT